This T cell receptor (beta chain) originates from a study of blood T cell repertoires in COVID-19. Germline values: CDR1 SGHAT, CDR2 FQNNGV. Trimming removed 5 bases from V and 5 bases from J; junction bases left unmatched: 15. This CDR3 is 16 amino acids long. This table comes from immunoSEQ multiplex PCR, and its TCRdb copy is limited to in-frame clones, with some not included. The sample yields about 430,000 clones, 85% to 90% seen once. V gene TRBV11-2 combines with J gene TRBJ2-7; TRBD2 aligns across 7 bases. This sequence originates from a man aged 30 to 45 who had recovered from COVID-19. Sequenced input: PBMCs or T cells enriched from blood (not recorded which). CDR3 sequence (DNA): TGTGCCAGCAGCCCACCTGATTGGGAGGGCCTAAACGAGCAGTACTTC. It codes for CASSPPDWEGLNEQYF.